This TCR beta chain was obtained from a study of blood T cell repertoires in COVID-19. Study summary: COVID-19 samples from acute and convalescent phases originated in the United States, Italy and Spain. Sample material is recorded as cDNA or gDNA derived from T cells, B-cell-depleted T cells, or PBMCs.

Losses at the gene ends were 3 bases for V and 8 bases for J; bases not matched to a gene: 6. The CDR3 covers 14 residues. Per germline, CDR1 SGHNT and CDR2 YYREEE (reference sequence). The Seattle patients joined while their infection was active and were tracked longitudinally afterward. Source study methods: Quantification of nucleated cells was approximated via reference gene primer amplification. This table comes from immunoSEQ multiplex PCR, and its TCRdb copy is limited to in-frame clones, with some not included. The D gene and trimming were derived from the DNA, and the V and J assignments and clone size from that table. Altogether about 530,000 clones are present, 85% to 90% being singletons, with the ten largest covering roughly 7.3%.

This clonotype was obtained from a woman between 50 and 59 years old with COVID-19, enrolled during active disease. This chain links TRBV5-4 with TRBJ1-2; 11 bases line up with TRBD1. The sample consisted of peripheral blood. CDR3 nucleotides: TGTGCCAGCAGCTCGGACAGGGGGCTCAACGGCTACACCTTC. Amino acids: CASSSDRGLNGYTF. Complete variable domain (other parts from reference TRBV5-4 and TRBJ1-2): ETGVTQSPTHLIKTRGQQVTLRCSSQSGHNTVSWYQQALGQGPQFIFQYYREEENGRGNFPPRFSGLQFPNYSSELNVNALELDDSALYLCASSSDRGLNGYTFGSGTRLTVV.